The 22 T cell receptor beta chains below were found in one sample sequenced in a study of shared clonotypes between healthy human individuals. The protocol was immunoSEQ multiplex PCR, while the TCRdb copy is restricted to in-frame clones and leaves out a portion. The sample includes 2,500,000 or so clones, around 90% seen only once; the top ten take over 0.12%. Source material: naive CD4+ T cells sorted from blood. This sample's subset: CD45RA+ positively selected. The receptors derive from a man between 18 and 29 years old in good health.

This clone was counted a single time. The V and J genes are TRBV18 and TRBJ2-2, with 7 bases lining up with TRBD1. The CDR3 has 19 amino acids. V lost 5 bases to trimming and J lost 2 bases; unmatched junction nucleotides: 17. In germline, CDR1 is KGHSH, CDR2 LQKENI. CDR3 nucleotide sequence: TGTGCCAGCTCAACTGGGACAGACCTACTCCGCTTCAACACCGGGGAGCTGTTTTTT. It encodes CASSTGTDLLRFNTGELFF.

CDR3 DNA: TGTGCCAGCAGCTTACCCCCAGGCACCGACAATGAGCAGTTCTTC. This translates into CASSLPPGTDNEQFF. The V and J genes are TRBV11-2 and TRBJ2-1, with D unresolved. Germline CDR1 and CDR2: SGHAT and FQNNGV. The CDR3 extends over 15 amino acids. Trimming left V 2 bases short and J 5 bases short, with 13 bases between.

The chain combines TRBV15 with TRBJ2-2; D might be TRBD1 (6 bases). From germline, CDR1 is LNHNV and CDR2 YYDKDF (reference sequence). V lost 0 bases to trimming and J lost 6 bases, with 14 bases between them. This CDR3 has 16 residues. This CDR3 is CATSRDITGSAGELFF. DNA for the CDR3: TGTGCCACCAGCAGAGATATCACAGGGAGTGCCGGGGAGCTGTTTTTT.

The chain carries TRBV2 and TRBJ2-5, with 10 bases aligning to TRBD2. The V and J ends lost 4 bases and 5 bases, in that order; junction bases with no gene match: 7. Germline CDR1 reads SNHLY; CDR2 reads FYNNEI. The length of the CDR3 is 15 residues. The CDR3 region is CASSVAGGRGETQYF. The CDR3 DNA reads as TGTGCCAGCAGTGTAGCGGGGGGCCGAGGGGAGACCCAGTACTTC.

This sequence joins TRBV19 and TRBJ2-7; D remains ambiguous. Germline V CDR1 and CDR2: LNHDA, SQIVND (reference sequence). The length of the CDR3 is 12 residues. V lost 5 bases and J 0 bases, leaving 5 bases between the germline ends. CDR3 nucleotide sequence: TGTGCCAGTAGTCCTAACTCCTACGAGCAGTACTTC. The encoded protein is CASSPNSYEQYF.

J is TRBJ2-7 and V is TRBV19, with D uncertain. V lost 4 bases and J lost 1, with 8 bases in between. This CDR3 contains 13 residues. Germline CDR1 LNHDA, CDR2 SQIVND (reference sequence). This chain's CDR3 is CASSRGRSYEQYF. The DNA for the CDR3 is TGTGCCAGTAGTAGAGGCCGGTCCTACGAGCAGTACTTC.

The chain employs TRBV9 and TRBJ1-6, with a possible D match to TRBD1 (6 bases). Germline lookup yields CDR1 SGDLS and CDR2 YYNGEE. The CDR3 consists of 14 residues. V lost 3 bases to trimming and J lost 10 bases, with 14 bases between them. CDR3 sequence reads: CASSATGQNSPLHF. The CDR3 region has the DNA TGTGCCAGCAGCGCGACGGGACAAAACTCACCCCTCCACTTT.

This chain uses TRBV7-6 with TRBJ2-2; D remains ambiguous. With 5 bases removed from V and 4 bases from J, the gap between germline ends came to 5 bases. The V gene's germline CDR1 is SGHVS and CDR2 FNYEAQ. The CDR3 spans 12 residues. The CDR3 region is CASSPSTGELFF. DNA for the CDR3: TGTGCCAGCAGCCCATCCACCGGGGAGCTGTTTTTT.

This rearrangement joins TRBV9 to TRBJ1-6; 7 nucleotides line up with TRBD1. CDR1 is SGDLS and CDR2 is YYNGEE in the germline V gene. The CDR3 length is 15 residues. V lost 4 bases, J lost 7 bases, and 8 bases stayed unmatched. CDR3 residues: CASSPWDSSNSPLHF. CDR3 nucleotides: TGTGCCAGCAGCCCCTGGGACAGTTCAAATTCACCCCTCCACTTT.

The chain recombines TRBV2 with TRBJ2-4; no reliable D call. The germline CDR1 and CDR2 sequences are SNHLY and FYNNEI. Trimming took 1 base from V and 6 from J, leaving 10 bases between them. The CDR3 runs to 14 residues. The CDR3 loop is CASSEEGFGNIQYF. The CDR3 region has the DNA TGTGCCAGCAGTGAAGAAGGGTTCGGAAACATTCAGTACTTC.

The chain links TRBV7-3 to TRBJ2-3, with 9 bases aligning to TRBD2. Germline V gene data show CDR1 as SGHTA and CDR2 as FQGTGA. The CDR3 length is 13 residues. Trimming at V came to 8 bases and at J to 0 bases, leaving 0 bases not matched to a gene. CDR3 residues: CASAGGSTDTQYF. CDR3 DNA sequence: TGTGCCAGCGCGGGGGGGAGCACAGATACGCAGTATTTT.

The V and J genes are TRBV7-9 and TRBJ2-2; D not certain. The CDR3 sequence is 15 residues long. CDR1 SEHNR and CDR2 FQNEAQ come from the germline V gene (reference sequence). The V and J ends lost 7 bases and 1 base respectively, with 13 bases between them. CDR3 nucleotides: TGTGCCAGCACTGGGTGGCAAAAGAACACCGGGGAGCTGTTTTTT. Its translation: CASTGWQKNTGELFF.

The chain is built from TRBV30 and TRBJ1-2; D unresolved. The germline V and J ends were trimmed by 0 bases and 3 bases, with 14 bases remaining between them. In germline, CDR1 is GTSNPN, CDR2 SVGIG (reference sequence). CDR3 length: 15 amino acids. This CDR3 reads CAWSVRVVGDYGYTF. For the CDR3, the DNA is TGTGCCTGGAGTGTACGGGTAGTCGGGGACTATGGCTACACCTTC.

This clone was picked up one time. J is TRBJ2-7 and V is TRBV7-8; D is possibly TRBD2 (5 bases). The CDR3 loop spans 17 amino acids. The V gene's germline CDR1 is SGHVS and CDR2 FQNEAQ. V was cut by 3 bases and J by 4 bases, with 22 bases left in between. The CDR3 loop reads CASSFYSDPSTRYEQYF. DNA for the CDR3: TGTGCCAGCAGCTTTTACTCGGACCCCTCAACTAGGTACGAGCAGTACTTC.

This chain links TRBV2 with TRBJ2-7; D unclear. V was clipped by 6 bases and J by 7 bases, with 10 bases between them. The germline V gene has CDR1 SNHLY and CDR2 FYNNEI. This CDR3 has 11 residues. The CDR3 DNA is TGTGCCAGCAGGGAACTGGGTGAGCAGTACTTC. Amino acids: CASRELGEQYF.

The V and J genes are TRBV28 and TRBJ1-5, with D maybe TRBD1 (6 bases). Trimming took 7 bases from V and 6 from J, leaving 25 bases between them. This CDR3 has 17 residues. Germline V CDR1 and CDR2: MDHEN, SYDVKM. The CDR3, as DNA: TGTGCCAGCAACCTTTATCCTTTAACAGGGTTGGGTCAGCCCCAGCATTTT. Its translation is CASNLYPLTGLGQPQHF.

The DNA for the CDR3 is TGTGCCATCAGTATTGGACAGGCGAACACTGAAGCTTTCTTT. It yields the protein CAISIGQANTEAFF. The gene calls are TRBV10-3 and TRBJ1-1; 7 bases are shared with TRBD1. Germline V lookup: CDR1 ENHRY, CDR2 SYGVKD. V was pared by 5 bases and J by 1 base, with 4 bases of the junction left unmatched. The CDR3 totals 14 residues.

The CDR3 region has the DNA TGTGCCAGCAGCCCCTCCGGAGCGGGAGTGGCGGAGACCCAGTACTTC. The encoded protein is CASSPSGAGVAETQYF. The rearrangement joins TRBV7-2 to TRBJ2-5, with 8 bases aligning to TRBD2. With V trimmed by 5 bases and J by 5 bases, 13 bases remained unmatched. The germline CDR1 and CDR2 sequences are SGHTA and FQGNSA. This CDR3 has 16 amino acids. The full variable domain, with the rest looked up from reference TRBV7-2 and TRBJ2-5, is GAGVSQSPSNKVTEKGKDVELRCDPISGHTALYWYRQSLGQGLEFLIYFQGNSAPDKSGLPSDRFSAERTGGSVSTLTIQRTQQEDSAVYLCASSPSGAGVAETQYFGPGTRLLVL.

The gene calls are TRBV2 and TRBJ2-5, with D perhaps being TRBD1 or TRBD2 (5 bases each). The CDR3 runs to 12 residues. The V gene's germline CDR1 is SNHLY and CDR2 FYNNEI. V lost 7 bases and J 10 bases, leaving 16 bases between the germline ends. This CDR3 reads CASTGLASDQYF. The DNA for the CDR3 is TGTGCCAGCACGGGGCTTGCTTCCGACCAGTACTTC.

This sequence joins TRBV25-1 and TRBJ2-7, with a possible D match to TRBD1 (5 bases). Germline V CDR1 and CDR2: MGHDK, SYGVNS. This CDR3 is 13 amino acids long. V was clipped by 6 bases and J by 6 bases, with 15 bases between them. CDR3 loop: CASREEGASEQYF. The CDR3 nucleotides read TGTGCCAGCAGAGAGGAAGGGGCCTCCGAGCAGTACTTC.

This clone showed up just a few times. V is TRBV2 and J is TRBJ1-5; 8 bases are shared with TRBD1. This CDR3 has 15 residues. V was pared by 6 bases and J by 6 bases, with 10 bases of the junction left unmatched. CDR1 is SNHLY, CDR2 FYNNEI, per germline. The CDR3 region is CASSYSAGGGQPQHF. CDR3 nucleotide sequence: TGTGCCAGCAGCTACTCGGCAGGGGGCGGTCAGCCCCAGCATTTT.

CDR3 in DNA: TGTGCCTGGAGTGTACTAAGGGTCCAAGAGACCCAGTACTTC. The encoded protein is CAWSVLRVQETQYF. The rearrangement uses TRBV30 and TRBJ2-5; D uncertain. The V gene's germline CDR1 is GTSNPN and CDR2 SVGIG (reference sequence). The CDR3 is 14 residues long. Trimming stripped 0 bases from V and 1 base from J, with 9 bases between.